Presented here are 16 T cell receptor beta chains from one specimen sequenced in a study of shared clonotypes between healthy human individuals. Clones were read by immunoSEQ multiplex PCR, and TCRdb kept only the in-frame ones, dropping some. The sample gives about half a million clones, roughly 80% of which show up once; about 11% is in the top ten. Sequencing was carried out using PBMCs. Source of these receptors: a woman aged 40 to 50 in good health. Some clones in this sample may be carry-over from other donors' samples.

This clone was seen a few times. The V and J genes are TRBV30 and TRBJ1-1; 8 positions match TRBD1. With V trimmed by 4 bases and J by 5 bases, 9 bases remained unmatched. This CDR3 spans 14 amino acids. Germline CDR1 is GTSNPN and CDR2 is SVGIG (reference sequence). CDR3 in amino acids: CAWIGQGAGTEAFF. The CDR3, as DNA: TGTGCCTGGATTGGGCAGGGGGCTGGAACTGAAGCTTTCTTT.

Points on this clone: With a far larger clone one base away, a read error is the likely cause. This rearrangement joins TRBV15 to TRBJ1-1, with D hard to call. CDR3 length equals 12 residues. Germline assignment: CDR1 LNHNV and CDR2 YYDKDF (reference sequence). For the CDR3, the DNA is TGTGTCACCAGCAAGGGATACACTGAAGCTTTCTTT. Translated: CVTSKGYTEAFF.

The chain employs TRBV15 and TRBJ2-7; possibly TRBD1 for D (6 bases). CDR3 length: 14 residues. Germline CDR1 is LNHNV and CDR2 is YYDKDF (reference sequence). Trimming took 0 bases from V and 2 from J, leaving 8 bases between them. CDR3 residues: CATSRDQGTYEQYF. In nucleotides, the CDR3 is TGTGCCACCAGCAGAGATCAGGGGACCTACGAGCAGTACTTC. The full variable domain, completed using reference TRBV15 and TRBJ2-7, is DAMVIQNPRYQVTQFGKPVTLSCSQTLNHNVMYWYQQKSSQAPKLLFHYYDKDFNNEADTPDNFQSRRPNTSFCFLDIRSPGLGDTAMYLCATSRDQGTYEQYFGPGTRLTVT.

The chain employs TRBV18 and TRBJ2-7; TRBD1 matches 11 bases. The CDR3 has 15 amino acids. The junction had 6 bases not matched to a gene; V was cut back by 4 bases and J by 4 bases. The germline V gene encodes CDR1 KGHSH and CDR2 LQKENI. Here the CDR3 reads CASSLSGTGGYEQYF. Here the CDR3 DNA reads TGTGCCAGCTCACTCTCCGGGACAGGGGGGTACGAGCAGTACTTC.

Points on this clone: Additional DNA sequences in this sample encode the identical CDR3. The chain employs TRBV20-1 and TRBJ2-7; no reliable D call. Per germline, CDR1 DFQATT and CDR2 SNEGSKA (reference sequence). There are 11 residues in the CDR3. The V and J ends lost 6 bases and 1 base respectively, with 7 bases between them. DNA of the CDR3: TGCAGTGCCATCCCTTCCTACGAGCAGTACTTC. As protein: CSAIPSYEQYF.

The rearrangement links TRBV5-1 to TRBJ2-7, with 9 nucleotides matching TRBD2. The J segment lost 3 bases and the V segment lost 5 bases, leaving 6 bases of the junction unmatched. CDR1 and CDR2 (germline): SGHRS, YFSETQ. This CDR3 region has 14 residues. The CDR3 spells CASRLLAGSYEQYF. The CDR3 DNA sequence: TGCGCCAGCAGACTTCTAGCGGGAAGCTACGAGCAGTACTTC.

V is TRBV5-4 and J is TRBJ2-1; D is tentatively TRBD1 or TRBD2 (6 bases each). This CDR3 spans 16 amino acids. CDR1 and CDR2 (germline): SGHNT, YYREEE (reference sequence). V shed 0 bases and J shed 5 bases, with 15 bases lying between them. The DNA of the CDR3 is TGTGCCAGCAGCTTGGGGGGGGCTACTAGGGACAATGAGCAGTTCTTC. This encodes CASSLGGATRDNEQFF.

V usage is TRBV9 and J usage is TRBJ2-5; D is possibly TRBD2 (5 bases). CDR3 length: 14 amino acids. Germline CDR1 is SGDLS and CDR2 is YYNGEE. V lost 0 bases to trimming and J lost 2 bases, with 8 bases between them. CDR3 in amino acids: CASSVDLAQETQYF. The CDR3 bases are TGTGCCAGCAGCGTAGATCTAGCACAAGAGACCCAGTACTTC. Filled out from reference TRBV9 and TRBJ2-5, the complete variable domain reads DSGVTQTPKHLITATGQRVTLRCSPRSGDLSVYWYQQSLDQGLQFLIQYYNGEERAKGNILERFSAQQFPDLHSELNLSSLELGDSALYFCASSVDLAQETQYFGPGTRLLVL.

The J gene is TRBJ2-3, the V gene TRBV6-1; TRBD2 is a possible D gene (6 bases). This CDR3 is 14 amino acids long. V was cut by 3 bases and J by 1 base, with 8 bases left in between. Germline V gene data show CDR1 as MNHNS and CDR2 as SASEGT. CDR3 sequence (DNA): TGTGCCAGCAGTGACCCTAGCGGCACAGATACGCAGTATTTT. Translated, it gives CASSDPSGTDTQYF.

V and J are TRBV6-4 and TRBJ1-5; TRBD1 matches at 10 bases. The length of the CDR3 is 14 residues. V lost 2 bases, J lost 6 bases, and 1 base stayed unmatched. The germline CDR1 and CDR2 sequences are MRHNA and SNTAGT. The chain's CDR3 is CASSDGTGVQPQHF. Written as DNA, the CDR3 is TGTGCCAGCAGTGACGGGACAGGGGTTCAGCCCCAGCATTTT.

In this sample, this clone turned up once. J is TRBJ2-3 and V is TRBV5-1, with D possibly matching TRBD2 (5 bases). V lost 5 bases, J lost 0 bases, and 10 bases lay in between. This CDR3 is built from 14 residues. Looked up from germline, CDR1 is SGHRS and CDR2 is YFSETQ. The DNA for the CDR3 is TGCGCCAGCAGGGCGGGTCCAAGCACAGATACGCAGTATTTT. It codes for CASRAGPSTDTQYF.

J is TRBJ2-7 and V is TRBV11-2; D possibly corresponds to TRBD2 (6 bases). Trimming stripped 4 bases from V and 3 bases from J, with 22 bases between. Germline values: CDR1 SGHAT, CDR2 FQNNGV. The CDR3 loop spans 17 amino acids. This chain's CDR3 is CASSSDPSGSLHYEQYF. The DNA of the CDR3 is TGTGCCAGCAGCTCAGACCCATCCGGGAGCCTCCACTACGAGCAGTACTTC.

This chain links TRBV7-9 with TRBJ2-1, with D tentatively TRBD2 (6 bases). Germline assignment: CDR1 SEHNR and CDR2 FQNEAQ (reference sequence). Deletions cut 5 bases from V and 0 bases from J, with 14 bases between. This CDR3 has 16 amino acids. CDR3 amino acids: CASSTPGLVSYNEQFF. The CDR3 DNA is TGTGCCAGCAGCACCCCGGGACTCGTCTCCTACAATGAGCAGTTCTTC. Together with reference TRBV7-9 and TRBJ2-1, the CDR3 gives the full variable domain: DTGVSQNPRHKITKRGQNVTFRCDPISEHNRLYWYRQTLGQGPEFLTYFQNEAQLEKSRLLSDRFSAERPKGSFSTLEIQRTEQGDSAMYLCASSTPGLVSYNEQFFGPGTRLTVL.

This chain joins TRBV6-5 and TRBJ1-5; D is unresolved. Germline CDR1 and CDR2: MNHEY and SVGAGI. The V and J ends lost 6 bases and 9 bases respectively, with 15 bases between them. This CDR3 contains 13 residues. The DNA for the CDR3 is TGTGCCAGCAGCCCGGACGGAACACGGCCCCAGCATTTT. Its translation: CASSPDGTRPQHF.

The CDR3 region is CASSESLTSGNSYNEQFF. Written as DNA, the CDR3 is TGTGCCAGCAGTGAGTCCCTGACTAGCGGGAATTCCTACAATGAGCAGTTCTTC. The chain links TRBV25-1 to TRBJ2-1; 11 nucleotides match TRBD2. The CDR3 has 18 amino acids. The trim removed 3 bases at V and 1 base at J, leaving 8 bases unmatched. Germline V gene lookup returns CDR1 MGHDK and CDR2 SYGVNS.

CDR3 bases: TGTGCCAGCAGCGTGTTTGCGGGCGAGCAGTACTTC. It is translated as CASSVFAGEQYF. V gene TRBV5-4 combines with J gene TRBJ2-7, with D maybe TRBD2 (5 bases). The V end lost 4 bases, the J end lost 6 bases, and 11 bases lay between the germline ends. Looked up from germline, CDR1 is SGHNT and CDR2 is YYREEE (reference sequence). The CDR3 sequence is 12 residues long.